Shown below are 24 T cell receptor beta chains from a single sample sequenced in a study of CD8+CD57+ T cells in acquired aplastic anemia. Before being chosen for sequencing, patients had shown CD8+CD57+ cell expansion by flow cytometry. Genomic DNA constituted the template upon which TCR beta VDJ and CDR3 profiling was performed. A single record per CDR3 protein comes from TCRdb applying MiXCR to the reads. The sample lists about 250,000 distinct CDR3 sequences, around 43% occurring once. The sequencing input was sorted CD4+, CD8+, or CD8+CD57+ T cells (not recorded which) from PBMCs. Every receptor here comes from a human donor with aplastic anemia.

The chain recombines TRBV10-3 with TRBJ1-5, with D possibly matching TRBD1 (6 bases). The CDR3 is 17 amino acids. Germline CDR1 ENHRY, CDR2 SYGVKD. Trimming stripped 10 bases from V and 0 bases from J, with 22 bases between. The CDR3 reads CATSSGGGEYSNQPQHF. The CDR3 nucleotides read TGTGCCACATCTAGTGGGGGGGGCGAATATAGCAATCAGCCCCAGCATTTT.

Ten or more counts support this clonotype. This chain joins TRBV7-8 and TRBJ2-7, with TRBD1 identical over 8 bases. Germline V gene data show CDR1 as SGHVS and CDR2 as FQNEAQ. V shed 7 bases and J 6 bases; nucleotides not matched to a gene: 8. This CDR3 region has 13 residues. CDR3 nucleotides: TGTGCCAGCAATCCCGCAGGGGGCGGCGAGCAGTACTTC. Its protein product is CASNPAGGGEQYF.

This clonotype occurred many times. The V and J genes are TRBV7-6 and TRBJ2-2; D is possibly TRBD1 or TRBD2 (5 bases each). Germline-derived CDR1 and CDR2 are SGHVS and FNYEAQ. Trimming cost V 5 bases and J 4 bases, with 29 bases left between them. This CDR3 is 20 amino acids long. CDR3 sequence reads: CASSKVPAAKITGRTGELFF. The DNA of the CDR3 is TGTGCCAGCAGCAAAGTCCCAGCCGCGAAGATTACGGGGCGCACCGGGGAGCTGTTTTTT. Looking up the rest from reference TRBV7-6 and TRBJ2-2 gives the full variable domain: GAGVSQSPRYKVTKRGQDVALRCDPISGHVSLYWYRQALGQGPEFLTYFNYEAQQDKSGLPNDRFSAERPEGSISTLTIQRTEQRDSAMYRCASSKVPAAKITGRTGELFFGEGSRLTVL.

This chain uses TRBV2 with TRBJ1-6, with D perhaps matching TRBD1 (6 bases). There are 13 residues in the CDR3. Between the trimmed V and J ends, which lost 8 bases and 10 bases, there was a span of 15 bases. The germline CDR1 and CDR2 sequences are SNHLY and FYNNEI. For the CDR3, the DNA is TGTGCCAGCGACAGAGGACAGTCCTCACCCCTCCACTTT. Amino acid sequence: CASDRGQSSPLHF.

V is TRBV27 and J is TRBJ1-5, with D unclear. CDR1 and CDR2 from the germline V gene are MNHEY and SMNVEV (reference sequence). This CDR3 region has 17 residues. V was cut by 2 bases and J by 5 bases, with 19 bases left in between. CDR3 coding DNA: TGTGCCAGCAGTTTACGCCGGGATAGAGGAAGCCATCAGCCCCAGCATTTT. Translation gives CASSLRRDRGSHQPQHF.

This chain connects TRBV20-1 to TRBJ2-7; 7 nucleotides align to TRBD2. From germline, CDR1 is DFQATT and CDR2 SNEGSKA (reference sequence). This CDR3 contains 13 residues. The V segment lost 6 bases and the J segment 3 bases; nucleotides outside the gene matches: 8. CDR3 in DNA: TGCAGTGCCCGGACTAGTGAAAGCTACGAGCAGTACTTC. As protein: CSARTSESYEQYF.

The genes are TRBV24-1 and TRBJ1-2; 7 positions match TRBD1. CDR1 is KGHDR, CDR2 SFDVKD, per germline. This CDR3 comprises 15 residues. V gave up 6 bases and J gave up 7 bases; unmatched junction bases: 13. CDR3 coding DNA: TGTGCCACCAGTTATTCTCCGAAGGGGGCGGGTGGCTACACCTTC. It is translated as CATSYSPKGAGGYTF.

This clonotype was picked up many times. This chain joins TRBV6-5 and TRBJ2-5; 8 nucleotides align to TRBD1. J lost 2 bases, V lost 2 bases, and 4 bases had no gene match. This CDR3 has 15 residues. Germline V gene sequence: CDR1 MNHEY, CDR2 SVGAGI. The CDR3 coding sequence is TGTGCCAGCAGTTACGCAGGGGGCATTCAAGAGACCCAGTACTTC. Its translation is CASSYAGGIQETQYF.

The chain couples TRBV30 to TRBJ2-1; 8 bases map to TRBD2. The CDR3 sequence is 14 residues long. The J segment lost 2 bases and the V segment lost 4 bases, leaving 4 bases of the junction unmatched. CDR1 GTSNPN and CDR2 SVGIG come from the germline V gene (reference sequence). CDR3 in DNA: TGTGCCTGGATCGAGCGGGAGACCTACAATGAGCAGTTCTTC. Translation gives CAWIERETYNEQFF.

This clonotype is a singleton in its sample. The chain has TRBV19 and TRBJ2-5; TRBD1 matches 7 bases. Germline V lookup: CDR1 LNHDA, CDR2 SQIVND (reference sequence). J lost 2 bases, V lost 6 bases, and 9 bases had no gene match. CDR3 length equals 15 residues. The CDR3: CASSFPSQGQETQYF. The CDR3 DNA is TGTGCCAGTAGCTTCCCTTCACAGGGGCAAGAGACCCAGTACTTC.

The V gene is TRBV15, the J gene TRBJ2-1, with D perhaps given as TRBD1 or TRBD2 (5 bases each). The V gene's germline CDR1 is LNHNV and CDR2 YYDKDF (reference sequence). This CDR3 is 16 amino acids long. Trimming took off 3 bases at V and 5 bases at J, with 17 bases between the two ends. CDR3 sequence reads: CATSRGRGTHDNEQFF. The CDR3 region has the DNA TGTGCCACCAGCAGGGGACGTGGGACGCACGACAATGAGCAGTTCTTC.

This clonotype was picked up a small number of times. The chain's CDR3 is CSARDIGQGLGINEKLFF. The CDR3 DNA sequence: TGCAGTGCTAGAGATATAGGACAGGGCTTGGGGATTAATGAAAAACTGTTTTTT. V and J are TRBV20-1 and TRBJ1-4, with 8 bases that match TRBD1. Germline-derived CDR1 and CDR2 are DFQATT and SNEGSKA (reference sequence). V trimming: 0 bases; J trimming: 4 bases; junction bases outside the gene matches: 13. CDR3 size: 18 residues.

This clonotype was seen just once. CDR3 sequence: CASSSSGGRSDTQYF. DNA for the CDR3: TGTGCCAGCAGCTCTAGCGGGGGGCGGTCAGATACGCAGTATTTT. The rearrangement joins TRBV7-3 to TRBJ2-3, with 11 bases matching TRBD2. This CDR3 region has 15 residues. V shed 4 bases and J 4 bases; nucleotides not matched to a gene: 4. Germline-derived CDR1 and CDR2 are SGHTA and FQGTGA.

This clonotype came up many times. The chain recombines TRBV28 with TRBJ1-2; D is perhaps TRBD1 (5 bases). V shed 5 bases and J shed 4 bases, with 14 bases lying between them. CDR1 and CDR2 from the germline V gene are MDHEN and SYDVKM. The CDR3 has 14 amino acids. The CDR3 sequence: CASSTTGTAYGYTF. CDR3 DNA sequence: TGTGCCAGCAGTACAACCGGGACGGCCTATGGCTACACCTTC.

The gene calls are TRBV9 and TRBJ1-5; no clear D. Germline CDR1 SGDLS, CDR2 YYNGEE. This CDR3 spans 15 amino acids. V lost 3 bases to trimming and J lost 7 bases, with 17 bases between them. This CDR3 is CASSEVSSGLQPQHF. Written as DNA, the CDR3 is TGTGCCAGCAGCGAGGTGAGCAGCGGGCTCCAGCCCCAGCATTTT.

The chain carries TRBV20-1 and TRBJ2-7; D could derive from TRBD1 or TRBD2 (5 bases each). V lost 5 bases and J lost 0, with 20 bases in between. Germline lookup yields CDR1 DFQATT and CDR2 SNEGSKA (reference sequence). The CDR3 is made up of 16 amino acids. The CDR3, as DNA: TGCAGTGCTCTCAACCGGGTCGGGGCGAGCTCCTACGAGCAGTACTTC. Translating it yields CSALNRVGASSYEQYF.

This clonotype was detected only a few times. The chain carries TRBV7-9 and TRBJ2-7; 8 positions match TRBD2. Per the germline V gene, CDR1 is SEHNR and CDR2 is FQNEAQ (reference sequence). The ends lost 4 bases at V and 9 bases at J; junction bases unmatched: 8. The CDR3 contains 13 residues. CDR3 in DNA: TGTGCCAGCAGCTGGGGAGGACTAGCTGTGCAGTACTTC. Amino acid sequence: CASSWGGLAVQYF.

In the case of this clonotype: A much larger clone lies a single base off, so this may be a read error. The chain joins TRBV6-1 to TRBJ1-5; D unresolved. The ends were cut back, 8 bases at V and 0 bases at J, with 5 bases in the middle. Looked up from germline, CDR1 is MNHNS and CDR2 is SASEGT. This CDR3 region has 12 residues. DNA of the CDR3: TGTGCCAGCGCCCTTAGCAATCAGCCCCAGCATTTT. This encodes CASALSNQPQHF.

CDR3 region: CASSVAGSTTGELFF. DNA for the CDR3: TGTGCCAGCAGCGTAGCTGGGTCAACCACCGGGGAGCTGTTTTTT. J is TRBJ2-2 and V is TRBV9; no reliable D call. Trimming removed 0 bases from V and 4 bases from J, with 10 bases in between. Germline-derived CDR1 and CDR2 are SGDLS and YYNGEE. This CDR3 comprises 15 residues.

This clonotype was seen ten or more times. The chain carries TRBV15 and TRBJ2-3; a weak D match, TRBD1 (6 bases). The V end lost 0 bases, the J end lost 3 bases, and 13 bases lay between the germline ends. Looked up from germline, CDR1 is LNHNV and CDR2 is YYDKDF (reference sequence). CDR3 length equals 16 residues. In DNA, the CDR3 is TGTGCCACCAGCAGAGAGCGGGCAACAGGGACAGATACGCAGTATTTT. It yields the protein CATSRERATGTDTQYF.

The chain couples TRBV12-3 or TRBV12-4 to TRBJ2-7, with D unresolved. The CDR3 runs 14 residues. The germline V and J ends were trimmed by 5 bases and 3 bases, with 14 bases remaining between them. The CDR3 is CASSEMVGHYEQYF. CDR3 DNA: TGTGCCAGCAGTGAAATGGTCGGCCACTACGAGCAGTACTTC.

This clonotype was detected only a few times. V is TRBV7-2 and J is TRBJ2-3; the match to TRBD2 covers 7 bases. V was pared by 3 bases and J by 7 bases, with 13 bases of the junction left unmatched. The CDR3 consists of 16 residues. CDR1 and CDR2 (germline): SGHTA, FQGNSA. For the CDR3, the DNA is TGTGCCAGCAGCTTTAACGACCTTAGCGGGCAGTATACGCAGTATTTT. It specifies CASSFNDLSGQYTQYF.

This clonotype occurred many times. V is TRBV14 and J is TRBJ2-3; D uncertain. This CDR3 spans 15 amino acids. In germline, CDR1 is SGHDN, CDR2 FVKESK. V shed 2 bases and J shed 1 base, with 10 bases lying between them. The CDR3 DNA reads TGTGCCAGCAGCCAATGCGAGCCGTGCACAGATACGCAGTATTTT. The encoded protein is CASSQCEPCTDTQYF. The complete variable domain, with remaining parts taken from reference TRBV14 and TRBJ2-3, reads EAGVTQFPSHSVIEKGQTVTLRCDPISGHDNLYWYRRVMGKEIKFLLHFVKESKQDESGMPNNRFLAERTGGTYSTLKVQPAELEDSGVYFCASSQCEPCTDTQYFGPGTRLTVL.

As regards this clonotype: An end of the junction differs from the germline gene, which may be a read error. This chain connects TRBV15 to TRBJ1-2; D remains unclear. The CDR3 is 14 residues long. Germline lookup yields CDR1 LNHNV and CDR2 YYDKDF (reference sequence). As DNA, the CDR3 is TGTGCCACCAGCAATCATACGAACCGGGGAGGCTGCACCTTC. As protein: CATSNHTNRGGCTF.